This T cell receptor beta chain appears in the sequencing data of a study of cytomegalovirus exposure and HLA in healthy donors. The study, taken as a whole, reports: A later analysis showed HLA-associated TCR beta chains outstripping equally common others in clonal expansion. The records held CMV serostatus as the only immune exposure information.

The study ran its PCR with 60 Vbeta and 13 Jbeta primers. Libraries were prepared by immunoSEQ multiplex PCR; TCRdb keeps only in-frame clonotypes and omits some of them. The sample yields approximately 31,000 clones, roughly 89% seen once. Notes on this clone: Its specificity is unknown.

The germline V gene encodes CDR1 LGHNA and CDR2 YNFKEQ. The CDR3 has 16 residues. J gave up 7 bases and V 2 bases, and 9 bases lay outside the gene matches. The clonotype was recovered from a boy aged 5-17 years in good health and CMV-seronegative. The V call is TRBV4-2, the J call TRBJ2-2; 8 nucleotides line up with TRBD2. Specimen: PBMCs. CDR3 bases: TGTGCCAGCAGCCAAAACAGCGGGGGAGGGATCGGGGAGCTGTTTTTT. Amino acid sequence: CASSQNSGGGIGELFF.